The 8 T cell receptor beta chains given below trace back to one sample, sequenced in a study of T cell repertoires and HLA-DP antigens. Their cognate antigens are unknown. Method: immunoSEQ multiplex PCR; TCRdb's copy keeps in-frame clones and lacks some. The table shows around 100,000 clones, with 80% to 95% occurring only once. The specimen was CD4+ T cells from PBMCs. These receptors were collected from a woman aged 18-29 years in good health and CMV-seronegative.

The CDR3 reads CASSKTGTSGRAGDEQFF. The CDR3 region has the DNA TGTGCCAGCTCAAAGACCGGGACTAGCGGGAGGGCCGGGGATGAGCAGTTCTTC. V and J are TRBV18 and TRBJ2-1; the match to TRBD2 covers 16 bases. V was clipped by 5 bases and J by 8 bases; unmatched bases: 12. CDR3 size: 18 residues. Germline V gives CDR1 KGHSH, CDR2 LQKENI.

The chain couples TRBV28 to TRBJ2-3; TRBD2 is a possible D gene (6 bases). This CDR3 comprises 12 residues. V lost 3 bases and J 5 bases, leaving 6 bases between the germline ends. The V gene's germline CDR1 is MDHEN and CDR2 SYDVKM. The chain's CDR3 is CASSLGGDTQYF. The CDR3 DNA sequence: TGTGCCAGCAGTTTGGGGGGAGATACGCAGTATTTT.

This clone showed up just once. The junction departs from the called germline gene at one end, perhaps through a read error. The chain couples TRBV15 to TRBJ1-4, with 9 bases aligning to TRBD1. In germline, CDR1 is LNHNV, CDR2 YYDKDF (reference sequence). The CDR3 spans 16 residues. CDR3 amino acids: CAASRPKQGAGEKLFF. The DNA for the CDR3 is TGTGCCGCCAGCAGACCGAAACAGGGGGCGGGAGAAAAACTGTTTTTT.

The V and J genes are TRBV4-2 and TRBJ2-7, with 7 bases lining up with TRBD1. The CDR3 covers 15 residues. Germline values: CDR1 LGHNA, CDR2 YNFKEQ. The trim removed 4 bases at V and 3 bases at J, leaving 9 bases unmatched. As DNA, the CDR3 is TGTGCCAGCAGCCCTACACCGGGACAGAGCTACGAGCAGTACTTC. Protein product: CASSPTPGQSYEQYF.

The CDR3 DNA reads as TGTGCCAGCACTTATTTATCAGGGGCCCCATCCTATGGCTACACCTTC. This gives the protein CASTYLSGAPSYGYTF. This sequence joins TRBV6-5 and TRBJ1-2; perhaps TRBD1 as D (6 bases). V was clipped by 7 bases and J by 4 bases, with 22 bases between them. The V gene's germline CDR1 is MNHEY and CDR2 SVGAGI. CDR3 size: 16 residues.

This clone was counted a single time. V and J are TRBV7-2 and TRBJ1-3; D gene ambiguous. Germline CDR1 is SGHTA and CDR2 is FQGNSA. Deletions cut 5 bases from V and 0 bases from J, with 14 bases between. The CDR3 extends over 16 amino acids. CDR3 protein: CASSRRTESSGNTIYF. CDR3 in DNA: TGTGCCAGCAGCCGCAGGACGGAGAGCTCTGGAAACACCATATATTTT.

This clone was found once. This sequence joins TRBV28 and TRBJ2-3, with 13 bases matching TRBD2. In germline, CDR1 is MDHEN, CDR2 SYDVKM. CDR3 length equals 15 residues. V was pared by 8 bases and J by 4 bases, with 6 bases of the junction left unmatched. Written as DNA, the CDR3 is TGTGCCAGCGCCTTACTAGCGGGAGGGCCAGATACGCAGTATTTT. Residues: CASALLAGGPDTQYF.

The CDR3 is CASSRIYGTEAFF. CDR3 coding DNA: TGTGCCAGCAGCCGAATCTACGGGACTGAAGCTTTCTTT. V is TRBV9 and J is TRBJ1-1, with no clear D. V was trimmed by 4 bases and J by 5 bases, leaving 12 bases between them. This CDR3 contains 13 residues. Germline CDR1 reads SGDLS; CDR2 reads YYNGEE.